This passage covers 27 T cell receptor beta chains from one sample sequenced in a study of blood T cell repertoires in COVID-19 (dated by TCRdb to about 2020). Receptor libraries were prepared by the immunoSEQ multiplex PCR assay. TCRdb took over this immuneACCESS table, retaining in-frame rearrangements with V and J assigned. Such tables are incomplete; in checked studies, under half of the missing clones stem from an unresolved V gene, and the remainder is unexplained. The sample table lists 90,000 to 150,000 clones, 65% to 90% of them with a count of one. The leading ten clones occupy approximately 10% of the sample. The sequenced sample was peripheral blood. These receptors all come from a man aged 80 or over with acute or convalescent COVID-19.

This clone has more than one count but fewer than ten. V is TRBV3-1 (or the pseudogene TRBV3-2) and J is TRBJ2-3; D possibly corresponds to TRBD1 (5 bases). The CDR3 spans 15 residues. V lost 5 bases, J lost 0 bases, and 12 bases lay in between. CDR1 and CDR2 (germline): LGHDT, YNNKEL (reference sequence). CDR3 in amino acids: CASSTIRQSTDTQYF. In nucleotides, the CDR3 is TGTGCCAGCAGCACCATAAGACAGAGCACAGATACGCAGTATTTT.

V usage is TRBV28 and J usage is TRBJ1-1; 9 positions match TRBD1. V gave up 6 bases and J gave up 3 bases; unmatched junction bases: 8. Germline lookup yields CDR1 MDHEN and CDR2 SYDVKM. The CDR3 loop spans 15 amino acids. CDR3 bases: TGTGCCAGCAGAACGGACAGGGGCAGGTACACTGAAGCTTTCTTT. Protein sequence: CASRTDRGRYTEAFF. The full variable domain, completed using reference TRBV28 and TRBJ1-1, is DVKVTQSSRYLVKRTGEKVFLECVQDMDHENMFWYRQDPGLGLRLIYFSYDVKMKEKGDIPEGYSVSREKKERFSLILESASTNQTSMYLCASRTDRGRYTEAFFGQGTRLTVV.

The chain couples TRBV7-8 to TRBJ1-5, with 9 bases aligning to TRBD1. V lost 1 base, J lost 6 bases, and 4 bases stayed unmatched. CDR3 length equals 15 residues. Germline V gene sequence: CDR1 SGHVS, CDR2 FQNEAQ. The CDR3 sequence is CASSLGGQGRQPQHF. CDR3 DNA sequence: TGTGCCAGCAGCTTAGGGGGACAGGGTCGTCAGCCCCAGCATTTT.

The V and J genes are TRBV18 and TRBJ2-7, with D unresolved. V was trimmed by 3 bases and J by 3 bases, leaving 9 bases between them. From germline, CDR1 is KGHSH and CDR2 LQKENI. The CDR3 has 13 amino acids. For the CDR3, the DNA is TGTGCCAGCTCACCCAACGAGGACTACGAGCAGTACTTC. It specifies CASSPNEDYEQYF.

This clone was recorded once. The V and J genes are TRBV27 and TRBJ1-6, with 10 nucleotides matching TRBD1. The CDR3 is 15 residues long. The V segment lost 5 bases and the J segment 9 bases; nucleotides outside the gene matches: 7. Germline CDR1 reads MNHEY; CDR2 reads SMNVEV (reference sequence). In nucleotides, the CDR3 is TGTGCCAGCAGTGGAACGGACAGGGGGTCTTCACCCCTCCACTTT. Translating it yields CASSGTDRGSSPLHF.

This chain uses TRBV28 with TRBJ2-7, with D perhaps TRBD2 (5 bases). This CDR3 region has 15 residues. CDR1 is MDHEN, CDR2 SYDVKM, per germline. Trimming took 6 bases from V and 6 from J, leaving 21 bases between them. CDR3 sequence: CASSPSTARVGEQYF. DNA of the CDR3: TGTGCCAGCAGCCCATCCACGGCGAGGGTCGGCGAGCAGTACTTC.

V usage is TRBV19 and J usage is TRBJ1-5; TRBD1 agrees at 10 bases. The CDR3 is 17 amino acids. V shed 4 bases, J shed 1 base, and the junction held 7 bases outside the gene matches. Germline loops: CDR1 LNHDA, CDR2 SQIVND (reference sequence). CDR3 nucleotide sequence: TGTGCCAGTAGTACGGGACAGGGGTCCCAAAGCAATCAGCCCCAGCATTTT. Protein sequence: CASSTGQGSQSNQPQHF.

The V gene is TRBV9, the J gene TRBJ2-2; 8 nucleotides agree with TRBD1. The V gene's germline CDR1 is SGDLS and CDR2 YYNGEE. V was pared by 2 bases and J by 6 bases, with 9 bases of the junction left unmatched. The CDR3 is 16 residues long. The CDR3: CASSVSGQGRAGELFF. The CDR3 DNA sequence: TGTGCCAGCAGCGTTAGTGGACAGGGCAGGGCCGGGGAGCTGTTTTTT.

The J gene is TRBJ2-7, the V gene TRBV9, with 8 bases matching TRBD1. Germline V lookup: CDR1 SGDLS, CDR2 YYNGEE. The junction had 15 bases not matched to a gene; V was cut back by 4 bases and J by 6 bases. CDR3 length: 16 residues. The CDR3 spells CASSTSTGAGNSEQYF. CDR3 in DNA: TGTGCCAGCAGCACATCGACAGGGGCTGGTAACTCCGAGCAGTACTTC.

The chain recombines TRBV7-2 with TRBJ2-1; a weak D match, TRBD1 (6 bases). The CDR3 length is 13 residues. The V end lost 4 bases, the J end lost 4 bases, and 8 bases lay between the germline ends. Germline CDR1 SGHTA, CDR2 FQGNSA. The CDR3 region has the DNA TGTGCCAGCAGCTCACAGGGTTACAATGAGCAGTTCTTC. Protein sequence: CASSSQGYNEQFF. Complete variable domain (other parts from reference TRBV7-2 and TRBJ2-1): GAGVSQSPSNKVTEKGKDVELRCDPISGHTALYWYRQSLGQGLEFLIYFQGNSAPDKSGLPSDRFSAERTGGSVSTLTIQRTQQEDSAVYLCASSSQGYNEQFFGPGTRLTVL.

This chain joins TRBV6-2 or TRBV6-3 and TRBJ2-7, with a weak D call TRBD2 (5 bases). Germline values: CDR1 MNHEY, CDR2 SVGEGT. The V end lost 0 bases, the J end lost 2 bases, and 11 bases lay between the germline ends. The CDR3 consists of 15 residues. The CDR3 nucleotides are TGTGCCAGCAGTTACTCCGCGACTACTACCTACGAGCAGTACTTC. Its translation is CASSYSATTTYEQYF.

CDR3 bases: TGTGCCAGCTCGACAAATGGACAGGCAGCCTACGAGCAGTACTTC. It encodes CASSTNGQAAYEQYF. The chain is built from TRBV18 and TRBJ2-7; 7 bases are a match to TRBD1. The CDR3 totals 15 residues. Germline V gene sequence: CDR1 KGHSH, CDR2 LQKENI. With V trimmed by 6 bases and J by 2 bases, 10 bases remained unmatched.

The V and J genes are TRBV15 and TRBJ1-4; 7 bases agree with TRBD1. CDR3 length equals 16 residues. CDR1 and CDR2 from the germline V gene are LNHNV and YYDKDF (reference sequence). The junction had 11 bases not matched to a gene; V was cut back by 3 bases and J by 7 bases. CDR3 nucleotides: TGTGCCACCAGCAGCACAACAGGGGAATACGGTGAAAAACTGTTTTTT. It specifies CATSSTTGEYGEKLFF.

This chain links TRBV5-1 with TRBJ2-7; TRBD1 agrees at 8 bases. The trim removed 3 bases at V and 5 bases at J, leaving 7 bases unmatched. CDR1 is SGHRS, CDR2 YFSETQ, per germline. The CDR3 is 14 residues long. This CDR3 is CASSWQAGGHEQYF. For the CDR3, the DNA is TGCGCCAGCAGCTGGCAGGCAGGGGGCCACGAGCAGTACTTC.

The chain is built from TRBV28 and TRBJ1-4, with a tentative D call TRBD1 (5 bases). The ends were cut back, 9 bases at V and 5 bases at J, with 10 bases in the middle. The CDR3 is 12 residues long. Germline values: CDR1 MDHEN, CDR2 SYDVKM. The CDR3 here is CASRQRNEKLFF. CDR3 coding DNA: TGTGCCAGTAGACAGAGGAATGAAAAACTGTTTTTT.

V and J are TRBV7-2 and TRBJ2-1, with no clear D. This CDR3 is 15 amino acids long. The ends were cut back, 2 bases at V and 6 bases at J, with 14 bases in the middle. The germline V gene has CDR1 SGHTA and CDR2 FQGNSA. The CDR3 coding sequence is TGTGCCAGCAGCTTACGCGCCGGAGCTCGCAATGAGCAGTTCTTC. Protein product: CASSLRAGARNEQFF.

This sequence joins TRBV7-9 and TRBJ2-1; D is unresolved. The length of the CDR3 is 14 residues. The V end lost 3 bases, the J end lost 6 bases, and 12 bases lay between the germline ends. Looked up from germline, CDR1 is SEHNR and CDR2 is FQNEAQ (reference sequence). The CDR3 protein is CASSFQYFGNEQFF. CDR3 sequence (DNA): TGTGCCAGCAGCTTTCAATACTTCGGCAATGAGCAGTTCTTC.

This clone has only one observation. The CDR3 DNA reads TGTGCCAGCTCACCACCTTTGAGGAACACTGAAGCTTTCTTT. Residues: CASSPPLRNTEAFF. This chain uses TRBV18 with TRBJ1-1; D gene uncertain. The CDR3 loop spans 14 amino acids. The V end lost 0 bases, the J end lost 1 base, and 6 bases lay between the germline ends. The germline CDR1 and CDR2 sequences are KGHSH and LQKENI.

The chain carries TRBV14 and TRBJ2-7; 7 bases line up with TRBD1. The V gene's germline CDR1 is SGHDN and CDR2 FVKESK. V dropped 0 bases and J dropped 5; count of bases not matched to a gene: 4. There are 14 residues in the CDR3. CDR3 protein: CASSQDNRGDEQYF. The CDR3 DNA follows: TGTGCCAGCAGCCAAGATAACAGGGGTGACGAGCAGTACTTC.

The chain combines TRBV7-2 with TRBJ2-3; TRBD2 matches 7 bases. The CDR3 is 14 amino acids. V was pared by 5 bases and J by 2 bases, with 4 bases of the junction left unmatched. Germline loops: CDR1 SGHTA, CDR2 FQGNSA. The CDR3 loop is CASSGRDYTDTQYF. CDR3 sequence (DNA): TGTGCCAGCAGCGGACGGGACTACACAGATACGCAGTATTTT.

V gene TRBV5-1 combines with J gene TRBJ1-3, with unresolved D. Trimming took 0 bases from V and 4 from J, leaving 11 bases between them. The CDR3 contains 15 residues. Germline V lookup: CDR1 SGHRS, CDR2 YFSETQ. CDR3 coding DNA: TGCGCCAGCAGCTTGGCCCCGACAATAGGAAACACCATATATTTT. Amino acids: CASSLAPTIGNTIYF.

This chain uses TRBV18 with TRBJ2-1, with 8 bases identical to TRBD1. Germline-derived CDR1 and CDR2 are KGHSH and LQKENI. The CDR3 covers 17 residues. V gave up 2 bases and J gave up 4 bases; unmatched junction bases: 10. DNA for the CDR3: TGTGCCAGCTCACCAACAGATCAGGGGGCAAGGTACAATGAGCAGTTCTTC. Translated: CASSPTDQGARYNEQFF.

The genes are TRBV18 and TRBJ2-1, with D maybe TRBD1 (6 bases). The V end was cut by 2 bases, the J end by 5 bases, with 13 bases between. Per germline, CDR1 KGHSH and CDR2 LQKENI. This CDR3 is built from 15 residues. For the CDR3, the DNA is TGTGCCAGCTCACCAAGAGGGGGAGAGGACAATGAGCAGTTCTTC. It translates to CASSPRGGEDNEQFF.

This rearrangement joins TRBV15 to TRBJ2-1; TRBD2 is a possible D gene (7 bases). The ends were cut back, 5 bases at V and 8 bases at J, with 10 bases in the middle. Germline CDR1 is LNHNV and CDR2 is YYDKDF (reference sequence). The CDR3 sequence is 12 residues long. CDR3 sequence: CATSGRGDEQFF. The DNA of the CDR3 is TGTGCCACCAGCGGGAGGGGGGATGAGCAGTTCTTC.

CDR3 protein: CASSYSLRGAYNEQFF. The CDR3 DNA reads TGTGCCAGCAGTTACTCGTTACGGGGGGCTTACAATGAGCAGTTCTTC. V is TRBV6-2 or TRBV6-3 and J is TRBJ2-1; tentatively, D is TRBD2 (7 bases). CDR3 length: 16 residues. CDR1 and CDR2 from the germline V gene are MNHEY and SVGEGT. Trimming removed 0 bases at V and 4 bases at J, with 13 bases between.

This clone is a singleton in its sample. This rearrangement joins TRBV28 to TRBJ2-2; TRBD2 might be the D (6 bases). V was clipped by 11 bases and J by 1 base, with 14 bases between them. This CDR3 region has 14 residues. CDR1 MDHEN and CDR2 SYDVKM come from the germline V gene. The CDR3 spells CASRERRNTGELFF. The DNA of the CDR3 is TGTGCCTCCCGGGAGAGGAGGAACACCGGGGAGCTGTTTTTT.

The chain carries TRBV7-9 and TRBJ2-1; D possibly corresponds to TRBD2 (7 bases). Germline CDR1 and CDR2: SEHNR and FQNEAQ (reference sequence). The CDR3 has 15 amino acids. The V end was cut by 5 bases, the J end by 5 bases, with 16 bases between. Here the CDR3 DNA reads TGTGCCAGCAGCCCTAGGGGGGGGACACACAATGAGCAGTTCTTC. It encodes CASSPRGGTHNEQFF.